A selection of T cell receptor beta chains follows, all from one sample in a study of beta chain features in type 1 diabetes. The table came from immunoSEQ multiplex PCR; TCRdb's copy has only in-frame clones and leaves some out. The top ten clones hold around 0.0099% of a sample with a few hundred thousand clones, about 12% of them seen once. Material: naive CD4+ T cells from blood. These receptors all come from a woman under 30 with type 1 diabetes. The CDR3 runs from the conserved cysteine through the conserved F or W. The D gene is left open where the match is weak. Part of the rows lack a size; the others show once, few, many or a class for expanded clones.

>TRBV19|TRBJ1-1|few|NA
CASSQGQNTEAFF
TGTGCCAGTAGCCAAGGACAGAACACTGAAGCTTTCTTT
>TRBV9|TRBJ1-5|NA|TRBD1
CASSITGTGDQPQHF
TGTGCCAGCAGTATAACCGGGACAGGGGATCAGCCCCAGCATTTT
>TRBV25-1|TRBJ1-2|few|NA
CASSGSGEPGYTF
TGTGCCAGCAGTGGATCAGGGGAACCTGGCTACACCTTC
>TRBV7-2|TRBJ2-7|NA|NA
CASSVKGQLYEQYF
TGTGCCAGCAGCGTCAAAGGACAGCTATACGAGCAGTACTTC
>TRBV30|TRBJ2-3|NA|NA
CAWSVQGGADTQYF
TGTGCCTGGAGTGTACAAGGAGGAGCAGATACGCAGTATTTT
>TRBV28|TRBJ1-1|NA|NA
CASRLFGRNTEAFF
TGTGCCAGCAGACTATTTGGGAGGAACACTGAAGCTTTCTTT
>TRBV9|TRBJ2-1|NA|TRBD2
CASSPSGGSYNEQFF
TGTGCCAGCAGCCCCAGCGGGGGATCTTACAATGAGCAGTTCTTC
>TRBV7-9|TRBJ1-1|NA|NA
CASSLEDSTEAFF
TGTGCCAGCAGCTTAGAGGACAGCACTGAAGCTTTCTTT
>TRBV27|TRBJ2-3|few|TRBD2
CASSPRLAFTDTQYF
TGTGCCAGCAGTCCACGACTAGCGTTCACAGATACGCAGTATTTT
>TRBV29-1|TRBJ2-7|few|TRBD2
CSVGGARTSQGNYEQYF
TGCAGCGTCGGGGGGGCCAGGACAAGTCAGGGTAACTACGAGCAGTACTTC
>TRBV9|TRBJ2-7|NA|TRBD1
CASSPRTGGVYEQYF
TGTGCCAGCAGCCCCCGGACAGGGGGCGTTTACGAGCAGTACTTC
>TRBV2|TRBJ2-1|NA|TRBD2
CASSDPPLAGGDYEFF
TGTGCCAGCAGTGACCCCCCACTAGCGGGAGGGGATTATGAGTTCTTC
>TRBV28|TRBJ2-3|few|NA
CASSPPQTDTQYF
TGTGCCAGCAGCCCCCCACAGACGGATACGCAGTATTTT
>TRBV7-2|TRBJ1-1|few|NA
CASSWTPMNTEAFF
TGTGCCAGCAGCTGGACACCTATGAACACTGAAGCTTTCTTT
>TRBV28|TRBJ2-7|NA|NA
CASSLSSSEQYF
TGTGCCAGCAGTTTAAGTAGCAGCGAGCAGTACTTC
>TRBV29-1|TRBJ2-5|NA|TRBD2
CSAPGLAGGQETQYF
TGCAGCGCCCCGGGACTAGCGGGAGGGCAAGAGACCCAGTACTTC
>TRBV18|TRBJ2-5|few|NA
CASSVQETQYF
TGTGCCAGCTCCGTCCAAGAGACCCAGTACTTC
>TRBV29-1|TRBJ1-2|NA|NA
CSVDRLWGYTF
TGCAGCGTTGATCGACTGTGGGGCTACACCTTC
>TRBV14|TRBJ1-1|few|NA
CASSQVSGVNTEAFF
TGTGCCAGCAGCCAAGTCTCAGGGGTTAACACTGAAGCTTTCTTT
>TRBV18|TRBJ1-5|few|NA
CASSPGGRRDQPQHF
TGTGCCAGCTCACCAGGGGGACGGAGGGATCAGCCCCAGCATTTT
>TRBV10-3|TRBJ2-3|NA|TRBD2
CAIMSGGSSTDTQYF
TGTGCCATCATGTCCGGGGGGTCTAGCACAGATACGCAGTATTTT
>TRBV19|TRBJ1-2|NA|NA
CASSITGDTNAYGYTF
TGTGCCAGTAGTATCACAGGAGATACAAACGCCTATGGCTACACCTTC
>TRBV30|TRBJ1-2|NA|NA
CASLAPGRLPSDGYTF
TGTGCCTCCCTAGCCCCCGGCCGGCTGCCTTCGGATGGCTACACCTTC
>TRBV18|TRBJ1-4|NA|NA
CASSPPGESGEKLFF
TGTGCCAGCTCACCCCCCGGGGAGAGTGGGGAAAAACTGTTTTTT
>TRBV7-2|TRBJ2-7|NA|NA
CASSVDRLYEQYF
TGTGCCAGCAGCGTCGACCGACTTTACGAGCAGTACTTC
>TRBV13|TRBJ1-2|NA|TRBD1
CASSLGTGFNYGYTF
TGTGCCAGCAGCCTGGGGACAGGGTTTAACTATGGCTACACCTTC
>TRBV10-3|TRBJ2-2|few|NA
CAMSGVNTGELFF
TGTGCCATGTCGGGAGTGAACACCGGGGAGCTGTTTTTT
>TRBV29-1|TRBJ2-7|NA|TRBD2
CSVEDPLAGEYEQYF
TGCAGCGTTGAAGATCCCCTAGCGGGGGAGTACGAGCAGTACTTC
>TRBV4-1|TRBJ2-5|few|NA
CASSQDNQQETQYF
TGCGCCAGCAGCCAAGATAACCAGCAAGAGACCCAGTACTTC
>TRBV7-2|TRBJ2-5|few|NA
CASTLRAGRETQYF
TGTGCCAGCACCCTGAGGGCCGGGCGCGAGACCCAGTACTTC
>TRBV7-8|TRBJ2-2|few|TRBD1
CASSTRTGRTGELFF
TGTGCCAGCAGCACCAGGACAGGGCGGACCGGGGAGCTGTTTTTT
>TRBV7-8|TRBJ2-1|few|TRBD2
CASSQRDRRSHEQFF
TGTGCCAGCAGCCAGCGGGACCGACGGTCACATGAGCAGTTCTTC
>TRBV4-3|TRBJ2-7|NA|NA
CASSQRGMTYEQYF
TGCGCCAGCAGCCAACGCGGGATGACCTACGAGCAGTACTTC
>TRBV29-1|TRBJ1-2|few|TRBD1
CSVSQSTGGRGTF
TGCAGCGTTTCGCAGTCCACAGGGGGAAGGGGCACCTTC
>TRBV4-3|TRBJ2-1|few|TRBD2
CASSQGTSGSGNEQFF
TGCGCCAGCAGCCAAGGCACTAGCGGGAGCGGCAATGAGCAGTTCTTC
>TRBV7-3|TRBJ2-3|few|NA
CASSSLTGFSTDTQYF
TGTGCCAGCAGCTCTCTAACTGGTTTCAGCACAGATACGCAGTATTTT
>TRBV2|TRBJ2-7|few|NA
CASRLEGAGNF
TGTGCCAGCAGACTCGAAGGGGCGGGGAACTTC
>TRBV4-1|TRBJ1-5|NA|NA
CASSQDGGRQPQHF
TGCGCCAGCAGCCAAGATGGGGGCAGGCAGCCCCAGCATTTT
>TRBV7-6|TRBJ2-5|NA|NA
CASSLSLGETQYF
TGTGCCAGCAGCTTAAGTCTCGGTGAGACCCAGTACTTC
>TRBV15|TRBJ2-2|NA|NA
CATSRDRAGELFF
TGTGCCACCAGCAGAGATCGGGCCGGGGAGCTGTTTTTT
>TRBV15|TRBJ1-4|few|NA
CATSQGRLELFF
TGTGCCACCAGCCAAGGGAGATTGGAACTGTTTTTT
>TRBV18|TRBJ1-1|NA|NA
CASSTDRNTEAFF
TGTGCCAGCTCAACAGACAGGAACACTGAAGCTTTCTTT
>TRBV9|TRBJ1-2|NA|TRBD1
CASRQGEGYTF
TGTGCCAGCCGACAGGGAGAAGGCTACACCTTC
>TRBV10-3|TRBJ2-3|few|NA
CAANEEGGTDTQYF
TGTGCCGCCAACGAGGAGGGCGGCACAGATACGCAGTATTTT
>TRBV7-9|TRBJ1-2|NA|TRBD1
CASSPGTGDYGYTF
TGTGCCAGCAGCCCCGGGACAGGGGACTATGGCTACACCTTC
>TRBV27|TRBJ1-4|NA|TRBD1
CASRRGTADSGILFF
TGTGCCAGCAGGCGCGGGACAGCGGATTCTGGGATTCTGTTTTTT
>TRBV29-1|TRBJ2-1|few|NA
CSAQEGTSSYNEQFF
TGCAGCGCACAGGAGGGTACTAGCTCCTACAATGAGCAGTTCTTC